This passage covers 2 T cell receptor beta chains from one sample sequenced in a study of T-cell memory formation after mild COVID-19. From the 5' RACE reads, TCRdb called clonotypes with MiXCR, one entry per CDR3 protein. This table holds around 530,000 distinct CDR3 sequences, approximately 21% found once. The sequencing sample was made of PBMCs or a T cell subset sorted from them (not recorded which). The receptors shown here come from an adult woman who had mild COVID-19 (a few samples of this study predate the infection). Cell type and time point are not known.

V and J are TRBV12-3 or TRBV12-4 and TRBJ2-3; either TRBD1 or TRBD2 may supply D (5 bases each). CDR3 length: 15 amino acids. Trimming took 1 base from V and 5 from J, leaving 13 bases between them. This CDR3 is CASSLGGSLGDTQYF. The DNA of the CDR3 is TGTGCCAGCAGTTTAGGGGGGTCGTTAGGAGATACGCAGTATTTT.

In its sample, this clonotype was seen a few times. This chain connects TRBV5-1 to TRBJ2-3; D assignment may be TRBD1 or TRBD2 (6 bases each). Deletions cut 4 bases from V and 0 bases from J, with 15 bases between. Germline V CDR1 and CDR2: SGHRS, YFSETQ. The CDR3 runs to 16 residues. The CDR3 nucleotides read TGCGCCAGCAGCGCGAACACAGGGACTAGCACAGATACGCAGTATTTT. It translates to CASSANTGTSTDTQYF.